This TCR beta chain comes out of a study of T cells in localized non-small cell lung cancer. Regarding the study as a whole: It was uninvolved adjacent lung that showed the highest T cell clonality, exceeding tumor.

V was pared by 9 bases and J by 1 base, with 10 bases between. Germline-derived CDR1 and CDR2 are MNHGY and SAAAGT. The CDR3 runs to 13 residues. Assay used: immunoSEQ multiplex PCR; TCRdb lists only in-frame clones, some missing. The sample lists more than 700 clones; 30% to 40% were seen once. This clone was seen a handful of times. The antigen remains unidentified. The sequence derives from a male donor aged 60 or over with stage II squamous cell lung carcinoma. The genes are TRBV6-8 and TRBJ1-5; TRBD1 might be the D (5 bases). The sequencing used normal lung tissue next to the tumor, collected before any cancer treatment. The CDR3 region has the DNA TGTGCCAGTCAGGGCGGAAGCAATCAGCCCCAGCATTTT. As protein: CASQGGSNQPQHF.